The next 13 T cell receptor beta chains were all read from a single sample in a study of blood T cell repertoires in COVID-19. Only in-frame clones appear in the TCRdb table, and some are missing; sequencing was by immunoSEQ multiplex PCR. Of 300,000 or so clones in the sample, 80% to 90% were seen once. Sequencing was carried out using peripheral blood. The receptors come from a man between 18 and 29 years old who had recovered from COVID-19.

The chain couples TRBV27 to TRBJ2-1, with 11 positions matching TRBD2. CDR1 MNHEY and CDR2 SMNVEV come from the germline V gene (reference sequence). The junction had 6 bases not matched to a gene; V was cut back by 2 bases and J by 15 bases. The CDR3 runs 13 residues. CDR3 region: CASSLLAGGKRFF. CDR3 bases: TGTGCCAGCAGTTTACTAGCGGGGGGCAAGCGGTTCTTC.

J is TRBJ2-7 and V is TRBV9; TRBD1 matches at 10 bases. Germline V lookup: CDR1 SGDLS, CDR2 YYNGEE. V shed 4 bases and J 1 base; nucleotides not matched to a gene: 5. This CDR3 comprises 15 residues. The chain's CDR3 is CASSPGQGLSYEQYF. The CDR3 region has the DNA TGTGCCAGCAGCCCGGGACAGGGGTTGTCCTACGAGCAGTACTTC.

V and J are TRBV29-1 and TRBJ1-2; a weak D match, TRBD1 (5 bases). The length of the CDR3 is 12 residues. V lost 5 bases and J 5 bases, leaving 12 bases between the germline ends. CDR1 SQVTM and CDR2 ANQGSEA come from the germline V gene. The DNA for the CDR3 is TGCAGCGTTCCCCAGGGAGGGTATGGCTACACCTTC. Its protein is CSVPQGGYGYTF. The whole variable domain, filled in from reference TRBV29-1 and TRBJ1-2, reads SAVISQKPSRDICQRGTSLTIQCQVDSQVTMMFWYRQQPGQSLTLIATANQGSEATYESGFVIDKFPISRPNLTFSTLTVSNMSPEDSSIYLCSVPQGGYGYTFGSGTRLTVV.

This clone has just one count. V usage is TRBV9 and J usage is TRBJ2-7; D possibly uses TRBD1 or TRBD2 (5 bases each). The CDR3 loop spans 13 amino acids. Germline CDR1 reads SGDLS; CDR2 reads YYNGEE. Trimming removed 4 bases from V and 6 bases from J, with 14 bases in between. CDR3 in DNA: TGTGCCAGCAGCCTAGGGGAAAGCGGCGAGCAGTACTTC. The encoded protein is CASSLGESGEQYF.

This clone was counted a single time. An end of the junction does not agree with germline; a read error may underlie this. This CDR3 is CASSTTGQHQHF. The CDR3 region has the DNA TGTGCCAGCAGTACCACGGGACAGCACCAGCATTTT. The rearrangement uses TRBV6-5 and TRBJ1-5; TRBD1 matches at 7 bases. From germline, CDR1 is MNHEY and CDR2 SVGAGI. This CDR3 is 12 amino acids long.

V gene TRBV12-3 or TRBV12-4 combines with J gene TRBJ1-2; D is ambiguous. With 1 base removed from V and 8 bases from J, the gap between germline ends came to 11 bases. There are 13 residues in the CDR3. The CDR3 nucleotides are TGTGCCAGCAGTTTAGAACGAGGATGGGGCTACACCTTC. This codes for CASSLERGWGYTF.

The chain employs TRBV6-5 and TRBJ1-1; 8 nucleotides line up with TRBD1. Germline CDR1 is MNHEY and CDR2 is SVGAGI. This CDR3 has 15 residues. J lost 1 base, V lost 5 bases, and 6 bases had no gene match. The CDR3 spells CASSLGTGGNTEAFF. The CDR3 DNA follows: TGTGCCAGCAGTCTCGGGACAGGTGGGAACACTGAAGCTTTCTTT.

This sequence joins TRBV10-1 and TRBJ2-1; 8 bases map to TRBD2. There are 17 residues in the CDR3. The V segment lost 0 bases and the J segment 5 bases; nucleotides outside the gene matches: 9. Germline V CDR1 and CDR2: WNHNN, SYGVQD (reference sequence). This chain's CDR3 is CASSESGVGRVHNEQFF. DNA of the CDR3: TGCGCCAGCAGTGAGTCCGGGGTCGGGAGGGTTCACAATGAGCAGTTCTTC.

This sequence joins TRBV5-5 and TRBJ1-1; D is unclear. Germline CDR1 is SGHKS and CDR2 is YYEKEE (reference sequence). This CDR3 is built from 14 residues. The V end was cut by 2 bases, the J end by 0 bases, with 8 bases between. The CDR3 loop is CASSFPRLNTEAFF. Written as DNA, the CDR3 is TGTGCCAGCAGCTTTCCGAGGCTGAACACTGAAGCTTTCTTT. Variable domain in full (rest from reference TRBV5-5 and TRBJ1-1): DAGVTQSPTHLIKTRGQQVTLRCSPISGHKSVSWYQQVLGQGPQFIFQYYEKEERGRGNFPDRFSARQFPNYSSELNVNALLLGDSALYLCASSFPRLNTEAFFGQGTRLTVV.

The chain recombines TRBV27 with TRBJ1-1; D unresolved. The CDR3 spans 14 residues. The germline V and J ends were trimmed by 4 bases and 6 bases, with 15 bases remaining between them. CDR1 is MNHEY and CDR2 is SMNVEV in the germline V gene (reference sequence). CDR3 sequence reads: CASSSVAGWAEAFF. The CDR3 DNA reads as TGTGCCAGCAGTTCGGTGGCGGGGTGGGCTGAAGCTTTCTTT.

This chain joins TRBV29-1 and TRBJ1-1, with D unresolved. From germline, CDR1 is SQVTM and CDR2 ANQGSEA. V lost 2 bases to trimming and J lost 5 bases, with 9 bases between them. CDR3 length: 12 residues. Here the CDR3 reads CSVESGQTEAFF. CDR3 nucleotides: TGCAGCGTTGAATCGGGTCAGACTGAAGCTTTCTTT.

V and J are TRBV18 and TRBJ2-2, with a tentative D call TRBD2 (6 bases). CDR3 size: 14 residues. Germline V gene data show CDR1 as KGHSH and CDR2 as LQKENI. The germline V and J ends were trimmed by 6 bases and 1 base, with 9 bases remaining between them. CDR3 sequence: CASSGGKNTGELFF. The CDR3 DNA reads as TGTGCCAGCTCGGGCGGGAAGAACACCGGGGAGCTGTTTTTT.

This chain joins TRBV7-2 and TRBJ1-1; D is unclear. From germline, CDR1 is SGHTA and CDR2 FQGNSA. V was clipped by 2 bases and J by 8 bases, with 15 bases between them. The CDR3 loop spans 14 amino acids. The DNA for the CDR3 is TGTGCCAGCAGCTTAAGGAGTCCCCAAACGGAAGCTTTCTTT. Protein sequence: CASSLRSPQTEAFF.